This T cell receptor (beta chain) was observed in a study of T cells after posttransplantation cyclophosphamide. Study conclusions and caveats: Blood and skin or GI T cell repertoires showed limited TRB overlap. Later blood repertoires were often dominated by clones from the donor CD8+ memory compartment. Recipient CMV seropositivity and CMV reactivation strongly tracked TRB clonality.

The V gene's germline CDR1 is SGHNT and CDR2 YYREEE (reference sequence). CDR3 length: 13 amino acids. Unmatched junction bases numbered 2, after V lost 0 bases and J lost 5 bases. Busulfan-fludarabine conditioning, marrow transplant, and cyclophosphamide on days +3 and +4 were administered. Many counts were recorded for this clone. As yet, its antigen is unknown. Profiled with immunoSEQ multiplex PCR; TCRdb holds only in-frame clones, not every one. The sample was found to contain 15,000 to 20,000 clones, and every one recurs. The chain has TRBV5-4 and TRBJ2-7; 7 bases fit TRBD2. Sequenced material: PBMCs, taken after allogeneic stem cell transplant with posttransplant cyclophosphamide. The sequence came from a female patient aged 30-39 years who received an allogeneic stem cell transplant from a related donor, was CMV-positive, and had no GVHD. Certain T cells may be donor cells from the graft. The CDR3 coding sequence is TGTGCCAGCAGCTTGGGGCTAGCGGACGAGCAGTACTTC. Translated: CASSLGLADEQYF.